This T cell receptor beta chain originates from a study of blood T cell repertoires in COVID-19. As for the study in general: The analysed material was cDNA or gDNA that came from T cells, B-cell-depleted T cells, or PBMCs.

Clones were read by immunoSEQ multiplex PCR, and TCRdb kept only the in-frame ones, dropping some. Among 100,000 to 150,000 clones listed, approximately 83% were seen once. The CDR3 runs 15 residues. V lost 0 bases, J lost 3 bases, and 5 bases stayed unmatched. Germline loops: CDR1 WNHNN, CDR2 SYGVQD (reference sequence). This chain joins TRBV10-1 and TRBJ2-7; 7 bases agree with TRBD2. This sequence was found in a man between 60 and 70 years old with acute or convalescent COVID-19. The sample comprised peripheral blood. The CDR3 DNA follows: TGCGCCAGCAGTGAGTCGAGCGGGAAAAGCTACGAGCAGTACTTC. Residues: CASSESSGKSYEQYF.